The subject of this entry is one T cell receptor (beta chain). Its antigen remains unknown. The data belong to a study of T cell responses to AZD1222 COVID-19 vaccine. Trimming removed 0 bases at V and 0 bases at J, with 12 bases between. Germline CDR1 reads MNHEY; CDR2 reads SVGAGI. The CDR3 totals 16 residues. Findings and limits, study-wide: Distributed over spike, vaccine-associated CD4 TCRs predominated at 160-218 and 743-854.

Method: immunoSEQ multiplex PCR; TCRdb's copy keeps in-frame clones and lacks some. The table records some 130,000 clones, about nine tenths of them present only once. The V gene is TRBV6-5, the J gene TRBJ2-7; a possible D gene is TRBD2 (5 bases). This clonotype was obtained from an adult in good health. This specimen was peripheral blood, taken on day 0 of AZD1222 vaccination. CDR3 region: CASSYSVGDLSYEQYF. The CDR3 DNA sequence: TGTGCCAGCAGTTACTCTGTGGGAGATCTCTCCTACGAGCAGTACTTC.